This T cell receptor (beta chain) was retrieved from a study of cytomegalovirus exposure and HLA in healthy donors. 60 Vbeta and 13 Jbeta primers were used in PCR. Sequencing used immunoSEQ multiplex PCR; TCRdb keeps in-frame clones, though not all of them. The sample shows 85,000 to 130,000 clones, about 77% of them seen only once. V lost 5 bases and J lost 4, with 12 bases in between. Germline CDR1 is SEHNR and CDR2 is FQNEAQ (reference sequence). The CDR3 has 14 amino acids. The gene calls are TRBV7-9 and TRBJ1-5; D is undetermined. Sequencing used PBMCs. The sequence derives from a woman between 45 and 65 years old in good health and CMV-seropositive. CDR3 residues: CASSPGGQNQPQHF. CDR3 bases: TGTGCCAGCAGCCCCGGCGGGCAGAATCAGCCCCAGCATTTT.